This T cell receptor beta chain was identified during a study of beta chain features in type 1 diabetes (dated by TCRdb to 2016 to 2019). Describing the broader study: Mean age, gender distribution, total cell number and subset yield were not different between patients and healthy donors. A total of about 110 million sorted cells were examined across all samples, and the number of cells per subset was strongly correlated with RNA yield. The study compared the TCRB repertoires of sorted circulating CD4+ T cell subsets in recently diagnosed type 1 diabetes patients with those in matched healthy donors. Whereas all 28 donors provided naive and central memory subsets, regulatory and stem cell-like memory subsets were isolated from just 8 patients and roughly eight healthy donors. On the study overall, not on this receptor specifically: The naive, central memory and regulatory TCRB repertoires appeared to resemble one another more closely among patients than among healthy donors. Fewer insertions and more nucleotide deletions at VDJ recombination sites were observed in patients with type 1 diabetes, implying thymic rearrangement abnormalities. Because cDNA was sequenced instead of genomic DNA, activated cells with high expression could be over-represented, although the groups did not differ in activation or CD3 levels. HLA sub-analyses involved small numbers of individuals, so any influence of HLA type on TCRB rearrangement remained unresolved. Type 1 diabetes patients showed a moderate but significant shortening of TCRB CDR3 length in all four CD4+ subsets. Shorter templates might be favored by PCR, yet because patient and control samples were amplified and corrected together, any such skew would affect both groups equally.

A single peripheral blood draw of around 100 mL on average was collected from each donor into heparinised tubes. Naive, central memory, regulatory and stem cell-like memory CD4+ T cells were sorted on a BD FACSAria II using a panel including CD45RO, CCR7, CD25, CD127, CD95 and CD27. All sorted populations exceeded 95% purity. Right away, PBMCs were isolated by Lymphoprep density gradient centrifugation and were stained directly, with no culture step. So that batch effects would be minimized, each experiment stained and sorted samples in pairs, pairing one healthy donor with one patient. Counted from cysteine to phenylalanine, this CDR3 has 14 amino acids. Of the read, only the CDR3 DNA is kept; its 42 bases are in frame from base 1. The germline ends are 13 bases apart after V is trimmed by 5 bases and J by 5 bases. Sequences SGHNT (CDR1) and YENEEA (CDR2) are obtained from the germline V gene. The entire amount of isolated RNA was reverse transcribed using the High Capacity cDNA Reverse Transcription Kit, so the sequenced TCRB transcripts were expressed ones. Deep immunoSEQ sequencing was performed on naive, central memory and regulatory T cell samples, with an average of around 3.5 million total reads per sample. Sorted cells were lysed in RLT buffer and RNA was extracted with DNase-treated RNeasy Micro or Mini kits, depending on cell number. Each cell subset was processed separately to prevent cross-contamination, with patient and healthy donor samples processed together. Using the immunoSEQ multiplex PCR, TCRB sequences were amplified from cDNA into 87-bp fragments spanning the CDR3 region. The amplicons were sequenced using the Illumina HiSeq platform. The paper's processing steps were these. Synthetic template baselines were used to correct PCR bias computationally, reads within Hamming distance 2 were collapsed, and singletons that could not be merged were discarded. Reads were aligned against IMGT to assign V, D and J genes, CDR3 length and insertions or deletions at six rearrangement sites. Within each subset, clonotype counts were normalized to sorted cell number, after which true diversity and Gini coefficients were computed with the tcR R package. Repertoire sharing was quantified using the overlap coefficient calculated on TCRB nucleotide sequences. TCRdb provides this immuneACCESS table in a form limited to in-frame rearrangements. Some clones are lacking; in checked studies, under half of them reflect an unresolved V gene, and why the rest are absent is not known. V and J calls and clone size are given by that table; D and trimming were obtained from the DNA. Present in this sample are 310,000 or so clones, roughly 8.8% of which were seen just once. The ten biggest clones cover more than 0.8% of the sample.

This clone has only a few counts. This clone's antigen is unknown. Base quality data are lacking; no much larger clone is found one base away. The origin of this receptor is a young man with type 1 diabetes. The sequence joins TRBV11-3 to TRBJ2-1, with TRBD2 as a weak D call on 5 bases. Sequencing was done on a sample of central memory CD4+ T cells from blood. This receptor has the CDR3 CASSRGRANNEQFF. The nucleotides read TGTGCCAGCAGCCGGGGTCGGGCAAACAATGAGCAGTTCTTC.